These 27 T cell receptor beta chains originate from one sample sequenced in a study of blood T cell repertoires in COVID-19. Clones were read by immunoSEQ multiplex PCR, and TCRdb kept only the in-frame ones, dropping some. The sample contains 400,000 to 550,000 clones, about 85% of which appear only once. Sequences were obtained from PBMCs or T cells enriched from blood (not recorded which). The receptor source for this set is a woman between 18 and 30 years old with acute COVID-19.

The CDR3 spells CASSQDTGDYNEQFF. The CDR3 DNA follows: TGTGCCAGCAGCCAAGATACGGGAGATTACAATGAGCAGTTCTTC. V usage is TRBV3-1 (or the pseudogene TRBV3-2) and J usage is TRBJ2-1, with D possibly TRBD2 on 6 matching bases. Trimming removed 0 bases at V and 4 bases at J, with 10 bases between. Germline V gene data show CDR1 as LGHDT and CDR2 as YNNKEL (reference sequence). This CDR3 comprises 15 residues.

The genes are TRBV6-5 and TRBJ1-4; the D gene is possibly TRBD1 (5 bases). The length of the CDR3 is 14 residues. Germline values: CDR1 MNHEY, CDR2 SVGAGI. Trimming shortened V by 4 bases and J by 4 bases, and 10 bases separated the two germline ends. CDR3 bases: TGTGCCAGCAGTTCACAGGTTAATAATGAAAAACTGTTTTTT. Residues: CASSSQVNNEKLFF.

The V gene is TRBV11-2, the J gene TRBJ1-2, with 11 bases identical to TRBD1. Looked up from germline, CDR1 is SGHAT and CDR2 is FQNNGV. J was trimmed by 4 bases and V by 4 bases; bases with no gene match: 5. CDR3 length equals 15 residues. The CDR3: CASSSGQGAGYGYTF. The CDR3 DNA sequence: TGTGCCAGCAGCTCAGGACAGGGGGCGGGCTATGGCTACACCTTC.

This chain links TRBV2 with TRBJ2-5; TRBD1 is a possible D gene (6 bases). The CDR3 runs 15 residues. The V end lost 4 bases, the J end lost 3 bases, and 15 bases lay between the germline ends. Germline CDR1 reads SNHLY; CDR2 reads FYNNEI. For the CDR3, the DNA is TGTGCCAGCAGTGTTGAGGGTAGGGGGAAAGAGACCCAGTACTTC. Amino acid sequence: CASSVEGRGKETQYF.

This chain connects TRBV3-1 (or the pseudogene TRBV3-2) to TRBJ1-2; no firm D call. Trimming removed 1 base at V and 5 bases at J, with 8 bases between. The CDR3 totals 13 residues. In germline, CDR1 is LGHDT, CDR2 YNNKEL (reference sequence). The CDR3 coding sequence is TGTGCCAGCAGCCAAGCCACAGAGTATGGCTACACCTTC. This sequence encodes CASSQATEYGYTF.

The V and J genes are TRBV29-1 and TRBJ1-1, with D possibly being TRBD1 (5 bases). The CDR3 consists of 12 residues. From germline, CDR1 is SQVTM and CDR2 ANQGSEA. Trimming took 7 bases from V and 6 from J, leaving 15 bases between them. CDR3 bases: TGCAGCGCTCAGCAGGGTTCTCCTGAAGCTTTCTTT. Translating it yields CSAQQGSPEAFF.

This clone was observed a handful of times. The J gene is TRBJ1-1, the V gene TRBV29-1; 8 bases fit TRBD1. Looked up from germline, CDR1 is SQVTM and CDR2 is ANQGSEA. The CDR3 loop spans 13 amino acids. Losses at the gene ends were 4 bases for V and 5 bases for J; bases not matched to a gene: 6. CDR3 coding DNA: TGCAGCGTTGGGATCAGGGGGCGGACTGAAGCTTTCTTT. It specifies CSVGIRGRTEAFF.

V usage is TRBV7-9 and J usage is TRBJ2-1; possible D gene TRBD2, 7 bases. Germline V gene lookup returns CDR1 SEHNR and CDR2 FQNEAQ (reference sequence). Trimming took off 5 bases at V and 3 bases at J, with 17 bases between the two ends. This CDR3 has 16 amino acids. The CDR3 here is CASSRLTGGHYNEQFF. CDR3 sequence (DNA): TGTGCCAGCAGCCGATTAACCGGGGGGCACTACAATGAGCAGTTCTTC.

This clone is a singleton in its sample. The chain carries TRBV7-6 and TRBJ1-5; TRBD1 is a possible D gene (5 bases). The germline V gene has CDR1 SGHVS and CDR2 FNYEAQ. The CDR3 sequence is 18 residues long. Trimming took off 5 bases at V and 6 bases at J, with 26 bases between the two ends. CDR3 DNA sequence: TGTGCCAGCAGCCTCCTACCCGACGGGGGGAATCGACCTCAGCCCCAGCATTTT. Translating it yields CASSLLPDGGNRPQPQHF.

This chain links TRBV29-1 with TRBJ2-7; weak D call: TRBD1 (5 bases). The V gene's germline CDR1 is SQVTM and CDR2 ANQGSEA. The CDR3 is made up of 14 amino acids. V was clipped by 4 bases and J by 2 bases, with 15 bases between them. The CDR3 loop is CSVVDRSLTYEQYF. In nucleotides, the CDR3 is TGCAGCGTTGTTGACAGAAGCTTAACCTACGAGCAGTACTTC.

The chain combines TRBV5-1 with TRBJ1-5; 8 bases match TRBD1. The CDR3 is made up of 15 amino acids. The germline V gene has CDR1 SGHRS and CDR2 YFSETQ. Losses at the gene ends were 0 bases for V and 7 bases for J; bases not matched to a gene: 6. The CDR3 spells CASSLDTGQAQPQHF. The CDR3 DNA reads TGCGCCAGCAGCTTGGATACGGGACAGGCGCAGCCCCAGCATTTT.

This sequence joins TRBV6-2 or TRBV6-3 and TRBJ1-5; D is unclear. Per the germline V gene, CDR1 is MNHEY and CDR2 is SVGEGT. The CDR3 is 18 amino acids. Trimming took off 3 bases at V and 0 bases at J, with 18 bases between the two ends. The CDR3 coding sequence is TGTGCCAGCAGTTATTCACTGTACAGAAAAACTAGCAATCAGCCCCAGCATTTT. Encoded protein: CASSYSLYRKTSNQPQHF.

The chain uses TRBV6-5 and TRBJ1-2; D may be TRBD1 (5 bases). Germline CDR1 and CDR2: MNHEY and SVGAGI. The CDR3 is 15 residues long. V lost 8 bases and J 8 bases, leaving 24 bases between the germline ends. CDR3 nucleotide sequence: TGTGCCAGCCGCACCCCGGGGAGGGGCTCGGAGGGCTACACCTTC. Protein: CASRTPGRGSEGYTF.

The V call is TRBV6-5, the J call TRBJ1-1; 8 bases are a match to TRBD1. Looked up from germline, CDR1 is MNHEY and CDR2 is SVGAGI. The J segment lost 6 bases and the V segment lost 5 bases, leaving 5 bases of the junction unmatched. The CDR3 runs 13 residues. DNA for the CDR3: TGTGCCAGCAGTAATACAGGGGGTTCTGAAGCTTTCTTT. As protein: CASSNTGGSEAFF.

This clone showed up just once. This chain joins TRBV29-1 and TRBJ1-2; a weak D match, TRBD1 (6 bases). Germline V gives CDR1 SQVTM, CDR2 ANQGSEA. The CDR3 has 12 residues. The germline V and J ends were trimmed by 5 bases and 4 bases, with 11 bases remaining between them. The CDR3 region has the DNA TGCAGCGTTCCGGACAGCGGCTATGGCTACACCTTC. Amino acids: CSVPDSGYGYTF.

This clone has just one count. This chain connects TRBV7-9 to TRBJ2-7, with 10 bases fitting TRBD1. The CDR3 length is 15 residues. Trimming removed 6 bases from V and 4 bases from J; junction bases left unmatched: 9. Germline values: CDR1 SEHNR, CDR2 FQNEAQ (reference sequence). This CDR3 reads CASSSGTGAPYEQYF. CDR3 DNA: TGTGCCAGCAGTTCCGGGACAGGGGCTCCATACGAGCAGTACTTC.

The chain uses TRBV2 and TRBJ1-5, with D maybe TRBD1 (6 bases). Trimming left V 5 bases short and J 8 bases short, with 13 bases between. This CDR3 comprises 13 residues. Germline V gene sequence: CDR1 SNHLY, CDR2 FYNNEI. CDR3 DNA sequence: TGTGCCAGCAGTTACAGGGTGGGAGAGCCCCAGCATTTT. Translation gives CASSYRVGEPQHF.

The sample holds one count of this clone. This rearrangement joins TRBV14 to TRBJ2-7, with a tentative D call TRBD2 (5 bases). Germline lookup yields CDR1 SGHDN and CDR2 FVKESK. The CDR3 covers 12 residues. Trimming left V 1 base short and J 9 bases short, with 10 bases between. This CDR3 is CASSQGTRVQYF. For the CDR3, the DNA is TGTGCCAGCAGCCAAGGGACGCGGGTGCAGTACTTC.

This clone was counted a few times. The rearrangement uses TRBV19 and TRBJ1-5; 9 bases match TRBD1. The CDR3 length is 15 residues. J gave up 7 bases and V 8 bases, and 12 bases lay outside the gene matches. Looked up from germline, CDR1 is LNHDA and CDR2 is SQIVND (reference sequence). The CDR3 DNA is TGTGCCAGTCTCGGGAAGGGGGACAGGGTACAGCCCCAGCATTTT. Its translation: CASLGKGDRVQPQHF. Supplemented by reference TRBV19 and TRBJ1-5, the full variable domain reads DGGITQSPKYLFRKEGQNVTLSCEQNLNHDAMYWYRQDPGQGLRLIYYSQIVNDFQKGDIAEGYSVSREKKESFPLTVTSAQKNPTAFYLCASLGKGDRVQPQHFGDGTRLSIL.

This rearrangement joins TRBV5-1 to TRBJ2-7; D might be TRBD2 (5 bases). This CDR3 is built from 11 residues. Germline V gene data show CDR1 as SGHRS and CDR2 as YFSETQ. Trimming left V 4 bases short and J 7 bases short, with 9 bases between. In DNA, the CDR3 is TGCGCCAGCAGCCTAGGAGGAGAGCAGTACTTC. Translation gives CASSLGGEQYF.

V is TRBV11-1 and J is TRBJ2-7; a weak D match, TRBD1 (5 bases). Germline CDR1 reads SGHAT; CDR2 reads FQDESV (reference sequence). The V end lost 3 bases, the J end lost 7 bases, and 13 bases lay between the germline ends. This CDR3 is built from 13 residues. CDR3 sequence (DNA): TGTGCCAGCAGCTTCCAGGGATCTGGGGAGCAGTACTTC. Its translation: CASSFQGSGEQYF. The full variable domain, its missing parts supplied by reference TRBV11-1 and TRBJ2-7, is EAEVAQSPRYKITEKSQAVAFWCDPISGHATLYWYRQILGQGPELLVQFQDESVVDDSQLPKDRFSAERLKGVDSTLKIQPAELGDSAMYLCASSFQGSGEQYFGPGTRLTVT.

The chain couples TRBV10-3 to TRBJ1-6, with D maybe TRBD1 (6 bases). V shed 0 bases and J shed 7 bases, with 7 bases lying between them. CDR3 length: 14 residues. Per germline, CDR1 ENHRY and CDR2 SYGVKD. CDR3 loop: CAISESTGNSPLHF. Written as DNA, the CDR3 is TGTGCCATCAGTGAGTCTACAGGGAATTCACCCCTCCACTTT.

The sample holds one count of this clone. The chain uses TRBV18 and TRBJ1-1; possible D gene TRBD1, 6 bases. Germline V CDR1 and CDR2: KGHSH, LQKENI. The CDR3 extends over 15 amino acids. V was clipped by 5 bases and J by 7 bases, with 20 bases between them. The CDR3 spells CASSLGAGESSEAFF. The CDR3 DNA is TGTGCCAGCTCATTAGGGGCAGGGGAGTCGAGTGAAGCTTTCTTT.

The rearrangement links TRBV6-2 or TRBV6-3 to TRBJ2-3; 13 bases agree with TRBD2. Trimming took 3 bases from V and 9 from J; bases not matched to a gene: 9. The germline CDR1 and CDR2 sequences are MNHEY and SVGEGT. The CDR3 is 16 residues long. CDR3 sequence: CASSYSTSGRRPTQYF. In DNA form, the CDR3 reads TGTGCCAGCAGTTATTCGACTAGCGGGAGGAGGCCCACGCAGTATTTT.

The J gene is TRBJ1-2, the V gene TRBV5-5, with D uncertain. V lost 4 bases, J lost 8 bases, and 15 bases lay in between. In germline, CDR1 is SGHKS, CDR2 YYEKEE (reference sequence). The CDR3 sequence is 13 residues long. Here the CDR3 reads CASSLTLTEGYTF. CDR3 nucleotides: TGTGCCAGCAGCCTGACCCTAACGGAGGGCTACACCTTC.

The chain joins TRBV3-1 (or the pseudogene TRBV3-2) to TRBJ2-1; 9 bases fit TRBD2. From germline, CDR1 is LGHDT and CDR2 YNNKEL (reference sequence). This CDR3 is 15 amino acids long. V dropped 1 base and J dropped 8; count of bases not matched to a gene: 6. CDR3 protein: CASSQGGGAWDEQFF. CDR3 nucleotides: TGTGCCAGCAGCCAAGGCGGGGGGGCTTGGGATGAGCAGTTCTTC.

The V gene is TRBV7-2, the J gene TRBJ2-1; the D gene is possibly TRBD2 (5 bases). The CDR3 sequence is 14 residues long. Germline CDR1 is SGHTA and CDR2 is FQGNSA. V lost 4 bases and J lost 10, with 17 bases in between. Here the CDR3 reads CASSSGRTGREQFF. CDR3 bases: TGTGCCAGCAGCTCCGGACGTACGGGGAGAGAGCAGTTCTTC.